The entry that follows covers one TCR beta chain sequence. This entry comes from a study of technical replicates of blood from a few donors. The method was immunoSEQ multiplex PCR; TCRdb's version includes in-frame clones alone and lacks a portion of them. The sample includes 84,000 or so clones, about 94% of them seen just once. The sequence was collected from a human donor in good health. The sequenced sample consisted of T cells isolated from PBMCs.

The CDR3, as DNA: TGCAGTGCTAGAGGATACGGTGAGCAGTTCTTC. Its translation: CSARGYGEQFF. The chain couples TRBV20-1 to TRBJ2-1; D remains ambiguous. Germline CDR1 reads DFQATT; CDR2 reads SNEGSKA (reference sequence). The germline V and J ends were trimmed by 1 base and 9 bases, with 7 bases remaining between them. The length of the CDR3 is 11 residues.